The present entry profiles one T cell receptor beta chain with its context. This specimen comes from a study of CD8 T cells in Susac syndrome. Reverse transcription of about 0.45 to 1 ug RNA used random hexamers. TCRdb analysed the immunoSEQ multiplex PCR reads with MiXCR anew, one entry per CDR3 protein. Among about 53,000 distinct CDR3 sequences listed, around 93% were seen once. V lost 5 bases, J lost 1 base, and 5 bases stayed unmatched. The length of the CDR3 is 17 residues. CDR1 MNHNS and CDR2 SASEGT come from the germline V gene. The chain uses TRBV6-1 and TRBJ2-5; 15 nucleotides match TRBD2. The sequenced sample consisted of CD8+ T cells from PBMCs. The sequence derives from a human donor with Susac syndrome. The CDR3 DNA is TGTGCCAGCAGTCGGACTAGCGGGGGGGACCTCCAAGAGACCCAGTACTTC. Its protein is CASSRTSGGDLQETQYF.